The clone carrying this T cell receptor beta chain was observed a handful of times. What it binds is not known. The data belong to a study of beta chain features in type 1 diabetes. Study observations and caveats: Insertions at VDJ junctions were less frequent in type 1 diabetes patients. These patients also deleted more nucleotides at the same junctions.

V was cut by 2 bases and J by 5 bases, with 19 bases left in between. Germline CDR1 reads MNHEY; CDR2 reads SMNVEV (reference sequence). The length of the CDR3 is 17 residues. Expressed TCRB transcripts were sequenced after all isolated RNA was converted to cDNA. TCRdb's table, derived via immunoSEQ multiplex PCR, lists solely in-frame clones and lacks some. The sample has under 800,000 clones, 15% to 19% seen once; the top ten hold about 0.097%. Sorting based on CD45RO/CCR7/CD25/CD127/CD95/CD27 separated CD4+ naive, central memory, regulatory and stem cell-like memory cells. Sequenced sample: naive CD4+ T cells from blood. This TCR was recovered from a man in his late teens or twenties in good health. The rearrangement links TRBV27 to TRBJ2-4, with D possibly matching TRBD1 (6 bases). DNA of the CDR3: TGTGCCAGCAGTTTAAGGGGAATCACAGGGCGCGAAAACATTCAGTACTTC. Protein product: CASSLRGITGRENIQYF.